This TCR beta chain came from a study of shared clonotypes between healthy human individuals. Whole-study context: Two women and a few men aged 18 to 49 served as donors.

Sequencing was performed with immunoSEQ multiplex PCR; in TCRdb, only in-frame clones are kept and a portion is missing. In the table there are 1.6 million or so clones, approximately 98.5% of which are singletons. With V trimmed by 1 base and J by 3 bases, 2 bases remained unmatched. Germline loops: CDR1 SGHVS, CDR2 FQNEAQ. This CDR3 comprises 15 residues. Material for sequencing was naive CD4+ T cells sorted from blood. The subset: CD45RA+ positively selected. This sequence was found in a man younger than 40 in good health. The chain carries TRBV7-8 and TRBJ1-4; 7 bases align to TRBD1. CDR3 amino acids: CASSLEGAANEKLFF. The CDR3 region has the DNA TGTGCCAGCAGCTTAGAGGGGGCGGCTAATGAAAAACTGTTTTTT.